This entry lists 16 T cell receptor beta chains sequenced from one sample in a study of T cell responses to AZD1222 COVID-19 vaccine. Only in-frame clones appear in the TCRdb table, and some are missing; sequencing was by immunoSEQ multiplex PCR. The sample has more than 140,000 clones, approximately 90% seen once. The specimen comprised peripheral blood, sampled on day 0 of MenACWY control vaccination. These receptors originate from an adult in good health.

The chain has TRBV30 and TRBJ1-2; D gene ambiguous. The CDR3 covers 12 residues. The germline V and J ends were trimmed by 3 bases and 8 bases, with 13 bases remaining between them. Germline V gene data show CDR1 as GTSNPN and CDR2 as SVGIG (reference sequence). The CDR3, as DNA: TGTGCCTGGAGCGGCCAGGTCCCCGGCTACACCTTC. Translation gives CAWSGQVPGYTF.

V usage is TRBV9 and J usage is TRBJ1-5; TRBD1 matches 8 bases. Looked up from germline, CDR1 is SGDLS and CDR2 is YYNGEE. With 4 bases clipped from V and 6 bases from J, the junction kept 9 bases outside the gene matches. The CDR3 totals 15 residues. Here the CDR3 reads CASSSGTGPGQPQHF. In nucleotides, the CDR3 is TGTGCCAGCAGCTCCGGGACAGGTCCGGGTCAGCCCCAGCATTTT.

This clone has only a few counts. This chain joins TRBV19 and TRBJ1-1; TRBD1 is a possible D gene (5 bases). Deletions cut 5 bases from V and 4 bases from J, with 11 bases between. This CDR3 has 13 amino acids. CDR1 LNHDA and CDR2 SQIVND come from the germline V gene (reference sequence). CDR3 region: CASSSGRATEAFF. CDR3 DNA: TGTGCCAGTAGTTCGGGCAGGGCCACTGAAGCTTTCTTT.

The chain links TRBV9 to TRBJ2-5; D gene uncertain. The germline V gene has CDR1 SGDLS and CDR2 YYNGEE. This CDR3 comprises 13 residues. Trimming left V 7 bases short and J 0 bases short, with 10 bases between. The DNA of the CDR3 is TGTGCCAGCGGCGGATTGTACCAAGAGACCCAGTACTTC. Translation gives CASGGLYQETQYF.

CDR3 in amino acids: CASSPILVPGTSGPLDEQFF. CDR3 bases: TGTGCCAGCAGCCCAATATTAGTCCCCGGGACTAGCGGTCCTTTGGATGAGCAGTTCTTC. The rearrangement uses TRBV7-6 and TRBJ2-1; the match to TRBD2 covers 11 bases. Germline V gene data show CDR1 as SGHVS and CDR2 as FNYEAQ. J lost 8 bases, V lost 5 bases, and 23 bases had no gene match. The CDR3 is 20 residues long.

This chain connects TRBV7-3 to TRBJ2-2; 7 bases fit TRBD1. V was pared by 2 bases and J by 7 bases, with 7 bases of the junction left unmatched. This CDR3 spans 15 amino acids. Germline CDR1 and CDR2: SGHTA and FQGTGA. The CDR3 bases are TGTGCCAGCAGCTTATATTTAGGGGGCCACGGGGAGCTGTTTTTT. It specifies CASSLYLGGHGELFF. Full variable domain (rest looked up from reference TRBV7-3 and TRBJ2-2): GAGVSQTPSNKVTEKGKYVELRCDPISGHTALYWYRQSLGQGPEFLIYFQGTGAADDSGLPNDRFFAVRPEGSVSTLKIQRTERGDSAVYLCASSLYLGGHGELFFGEGSRLTVL.

This chain uses TRBV18 with TRBJ1-6; 7 nucleotides agree with TRBD1. The CDR3 has 15 residues. Germline CDR1 reads KGHSH; CDR2 reads LQKENI. With 3 bases clipped from V and 10 bases from J, the junction kept 9 bases outside the gene matches. CDR3 nucleotides: TGTGCCAGCTCACCGACCAGGGGGGGGCAGTCACCCCTCCACTTT. Translated: CASSPTRGGQSPLHF.

A single count supports this clone. The rearrangement links TRBV28 to TRBJ1-2; D is perhaps TRBD1 (5 bases). Germline assignment: CDR1 MDHEN and CDR2 SYDVKM. The CDR3 is made up of 12 amino acids. V was cut by 5 bases and J by 5 bases, with 9 bases left in between. The CDR3 reads CASSTTEYGYTF. CDR3 nucleotides: TGTGCCAGCAGTACGACAGAGTATGGCTACACCTTC.

This clone was counted a single time. At one of its ends the junction is not consistent with the germline gene, which may arise from a read error. The chain employs TRBV7-7 and TRBJ2-1; a possible D gene is TRBD2 (5 bases). In germline, CDR1 is SSHAT, CDR2 FNYEAQ (reference sequence). This CDR3 contains 15 residues. The CDR3 region is CASSLAQDPHNEQFF. The CDR3 bases are TGTGCTAGCAGCTTAGCGCAGGACCCCCACAATGAGCAGTTCTTC.

The rearrangement uses TRBV7-9 and TRBJ2-3; perhaps TRBD2 as D (6 bases). V was cut by 5 bases and J by 7 bases, with 19 bases left in between. CDR3 length: 15 residues. Germline V gene lookup returns CDR1 SEHNR and CDR2 FQNEAQ (reference sequence). CDR3 bases: TGTGCCAGCAGCCTTGAAGCGGGCCGGATTAATACGCAGTATTTT. It codes for CASSLEAGRINTQYF.

V gene TRBV2 combines with J gene TRBJ1-6; TRBD1 matches at 9 bases. CDR1 SNHLY and CDR2 FYNNEI come from the germline V gene. The CDR3 sequence is 14 residues long. Trimming at V came to 6 bases and at J to 7 bases, leaving 4 bases not matched to a gene. The CDR3 reads CASRGTGRNSPLHF. The CDR3, as DNA: TGTGCCAGCAGAGGGACAGGGCGGAATTCACCCCTCCACTTT.

This chain's CDR3 is CASGLQDLFYGYTF. The CDR3, as DNA: TGTGCTAGTGGTTTACAAGACCTTTTCTATGGCTACACCTTC. The chain recombines TRBV12-5 with TRBJ1-2; D gene ambiguous. V was pared by 3 bases and J by 4 bases, with 12 bases between. CDR1 LGHNT and CDR2 FRNRAP come from the germline V gene. This CDR3 has 14 residues.

Concerning this clone: The sample has other DNA sequences that encode this CDR3 too. The chain couples TRBV29-1 to TRBJ1-1; a weak D match, TRBD1 (5 bases). The germline gives CDR1 SQVTM, CDR2 ANQGSEA. V was shortened by 3 bases and J by 4 bases, with 12 bases between the two germline ends. This CDR3 is built from 13 residues. The CDR3: CSVEKGQGTEAFF. In DNA form, the CDR3 reads TGCAGCGTTGAGAAGGGGCAGGGCACTGAAGCTTTCTTT.

The chain combines TRBV19 with TRBJ1-5, with 10 bases aligning to TRBD1. The CDR3 is made up of 15 amino acids. Germline trimming cut 5 bases from V and 6 bases from J; bases unmatched to any gene: 7. The germline V gene has CDR1 LNHDA and CDR2 SQIVND (reference sequence). The CDR3 DNA is TGTGCCAGTAGTGACCGGGACAGGGGCACTCAGCCCCAGCATTTT. Translation gives CASSDRDRGTQPQHF.

This clone was counted only a few times. This chain connects TRBV5-6 to TRBJ1-1; D gene uncertain. This CDR3 region has 14 residues. Germline V lookup: CDR1 SGHDT, CDR2 YYEEEE. V lost 0 bases, J lost 8 bases, and 14 bases lay in between. The CDR3 loop is CASSLVGAVGEAFF. CDR3 sequence (DNA): TGTGCCAGCAGCTTGGTAGGTGCTGTGGGGGAAGCTTTCTTT.

V is TRBV11-3 and J is TRBJ2-5; the match to TRBD1 covers 8 bases. Losses at the gene ends were 5 bases for V and 4 bases for J; bases not matched to a gene: 6. The CDR3 has 14 amino acids. Germline V gene lookup returns CDR1 SGHNT and CDR2 YENEEA. The CDR3 sequence is CASSPPDRAETQYF. CDR3 sequence (DNA): TGTGCCAGCAGCCCTCCGGACAGGGCAGAGACCCAGTACTTC.